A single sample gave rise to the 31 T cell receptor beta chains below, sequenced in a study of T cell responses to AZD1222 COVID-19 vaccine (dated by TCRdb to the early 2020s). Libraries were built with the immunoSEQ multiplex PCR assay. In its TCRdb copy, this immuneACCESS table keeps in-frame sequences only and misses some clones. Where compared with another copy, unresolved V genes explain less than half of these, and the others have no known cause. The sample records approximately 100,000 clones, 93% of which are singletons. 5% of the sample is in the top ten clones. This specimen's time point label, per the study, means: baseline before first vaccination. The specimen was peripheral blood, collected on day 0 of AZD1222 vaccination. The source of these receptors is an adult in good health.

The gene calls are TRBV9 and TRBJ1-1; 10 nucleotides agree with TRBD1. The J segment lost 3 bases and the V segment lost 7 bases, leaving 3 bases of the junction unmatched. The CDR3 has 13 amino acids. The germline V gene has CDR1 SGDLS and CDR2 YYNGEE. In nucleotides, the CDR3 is TGTGCCAGCGGGGGACAGGGGCACACTGAAGCTTTCTTT. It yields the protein CASGGQGHTEAFF.

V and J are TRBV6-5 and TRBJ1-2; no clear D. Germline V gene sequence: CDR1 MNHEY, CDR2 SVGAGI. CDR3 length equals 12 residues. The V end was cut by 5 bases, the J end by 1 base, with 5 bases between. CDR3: CASSRVNYGYTF. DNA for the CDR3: TGTGCCAGCAGTCGGGTTAACTATGGCTACACCTTC.

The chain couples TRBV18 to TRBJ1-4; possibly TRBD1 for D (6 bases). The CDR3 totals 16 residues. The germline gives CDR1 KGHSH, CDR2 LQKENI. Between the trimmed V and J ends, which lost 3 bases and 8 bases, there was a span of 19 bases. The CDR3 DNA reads TGTGCCAGCTCACCCCCGAGGGGGGACCACGGGGAAAAACTGTTTTTT. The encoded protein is CASSPPRGDHGEKLFF.

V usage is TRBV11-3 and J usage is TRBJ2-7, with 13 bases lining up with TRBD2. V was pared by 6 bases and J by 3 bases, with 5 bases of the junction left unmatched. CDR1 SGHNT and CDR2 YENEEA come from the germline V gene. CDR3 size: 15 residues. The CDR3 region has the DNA TGTGCCAGCAGGCCCCGGACTAGCGGGAGCTACGAGCAGTACTTC. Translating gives CASRPRTSGSYEQYF.

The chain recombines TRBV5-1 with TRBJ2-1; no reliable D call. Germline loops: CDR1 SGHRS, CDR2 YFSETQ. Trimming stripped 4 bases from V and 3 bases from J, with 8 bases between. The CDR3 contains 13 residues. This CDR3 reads CASSPEGYNEQFF. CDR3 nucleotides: TGCGCCAGCAGCCCCGAAGGCTACAATGAGCAGTTCTTC.

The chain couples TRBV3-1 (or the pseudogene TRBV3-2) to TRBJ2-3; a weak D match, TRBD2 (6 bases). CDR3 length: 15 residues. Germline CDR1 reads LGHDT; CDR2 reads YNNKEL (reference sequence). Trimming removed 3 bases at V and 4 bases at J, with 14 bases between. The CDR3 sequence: CASSHWDRGADTQYF. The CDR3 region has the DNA TGTGCCAGCAGCCATTGGGACCGCGGGGCAGATACGCAGTATTTT.

CDR3 in DNA: TGTGCCAGCAGCTTCATGGGAGCCTATGGCTACACCTTC. This translates into CASSFMGAYGYTF. This sequence joins TRBV6-5 and TRBJ1-2; D not certain. CDR3 length equals 13 residues. Trimming took off 6 bases at V and 4 bases at J, with 12 bases between the two ends. Germline V gene sequence: CDR1 MNHEY, CDR2 SVGAGI.

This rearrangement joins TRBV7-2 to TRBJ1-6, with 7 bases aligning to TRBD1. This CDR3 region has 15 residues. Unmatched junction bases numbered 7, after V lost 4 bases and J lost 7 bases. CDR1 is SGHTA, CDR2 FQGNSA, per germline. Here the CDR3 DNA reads TGTGCCAGCAGCTCTAGACAGGGAGGCAATTCACCCCTCCACTTT. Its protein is CASSSRQGGNSPLHF.

The CDR3: CASSLAGGDNEQFF. The CDR3 bases are TGTGCCAGCAGCTTAGCAGGGGGCGACAATGAGCAGTTCTTC. The gene calls are TRBV7-2 and TRBJ2-1, with 7 bases matching TRBD1. The trim removed 0 bases at V and 5 bases at J, leaving 1 base unmatched. The V gene's germline CDR1 is SGHTA and CDR2 FQGNSA. The CDR3 is 14 amino acids.

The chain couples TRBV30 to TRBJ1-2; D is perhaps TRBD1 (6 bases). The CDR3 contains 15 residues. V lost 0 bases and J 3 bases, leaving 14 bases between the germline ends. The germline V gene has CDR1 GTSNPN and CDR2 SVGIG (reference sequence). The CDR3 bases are TGTGCCTGGAGTGTTGGGGGGCAGAGATACTATGGCTACACCTTC. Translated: CAWSVGGQRYYGYTF.

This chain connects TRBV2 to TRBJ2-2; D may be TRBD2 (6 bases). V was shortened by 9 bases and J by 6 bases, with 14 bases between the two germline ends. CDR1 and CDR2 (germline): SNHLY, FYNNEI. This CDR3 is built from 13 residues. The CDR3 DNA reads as TGTGCCAGTCAGACGAGGGAGGCCGGGGAGCTGTTTTTT. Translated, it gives CASQTREAGELFF. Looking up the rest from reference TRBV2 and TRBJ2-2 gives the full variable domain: EPEVTQTPSHQVTQMGQEVILRCVPISNHLYFYWYRQILGQKVEFLVSFYNNEISEKSEIFDDQFSVERPDGSNFTLKIRSTKLEDSAMYFCASQTREAGELFFGEGSRLTVL.

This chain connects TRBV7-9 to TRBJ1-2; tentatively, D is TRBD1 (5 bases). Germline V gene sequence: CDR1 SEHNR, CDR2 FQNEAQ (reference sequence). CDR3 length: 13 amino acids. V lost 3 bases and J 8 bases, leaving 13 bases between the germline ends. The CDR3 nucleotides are TGTGCCAGCAGCTTGGAGGGGTCCAGGGGCTACACCTTC. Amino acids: CASSLEGSRGYTF. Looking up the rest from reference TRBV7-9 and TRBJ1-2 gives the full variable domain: DTGVSQNPRHKITKRGQNVTFRCDPISEHNRLYWYRQTLGQGPEFLTYFQNEAQLEKSRLLSDRFSAERPKGSFSTLEIQRTEQGDSAMYLCASSLEGSRGYTFGSGTRLTVV.

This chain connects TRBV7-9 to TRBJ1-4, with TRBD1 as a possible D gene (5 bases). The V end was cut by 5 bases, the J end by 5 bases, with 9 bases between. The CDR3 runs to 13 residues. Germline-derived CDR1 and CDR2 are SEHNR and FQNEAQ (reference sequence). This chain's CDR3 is CASSGGRNEKLFF. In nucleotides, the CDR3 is TGTGCCAGCAGCGGGGGTCGGAATGAAAAACTGTTTTTT.

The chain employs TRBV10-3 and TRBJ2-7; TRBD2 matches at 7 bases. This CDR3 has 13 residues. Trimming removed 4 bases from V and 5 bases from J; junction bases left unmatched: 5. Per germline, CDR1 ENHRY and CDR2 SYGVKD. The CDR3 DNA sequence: TGTGCCATCAGTGTTGGCGGGAGCGACGAGCAGTACTTC. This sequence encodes CAISVGGSDEQYF.

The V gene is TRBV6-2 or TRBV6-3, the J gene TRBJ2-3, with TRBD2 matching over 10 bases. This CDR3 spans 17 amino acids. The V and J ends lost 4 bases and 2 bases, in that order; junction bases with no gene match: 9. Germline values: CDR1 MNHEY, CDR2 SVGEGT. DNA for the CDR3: TGTGCCAGCAGTTCCCTCGGACTAGCGGCGATCACAGATACGCAGTATTTT. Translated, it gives CASSSLGLAAITDTQYF.

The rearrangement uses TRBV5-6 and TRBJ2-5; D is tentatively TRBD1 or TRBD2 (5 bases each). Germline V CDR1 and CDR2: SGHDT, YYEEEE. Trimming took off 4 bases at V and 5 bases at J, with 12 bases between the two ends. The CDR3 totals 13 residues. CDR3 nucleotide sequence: TGTGCCAGCAGCGGGGGACGGGCTGAGACCCAGTACTTC. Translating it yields CASSGGRAETQYF.

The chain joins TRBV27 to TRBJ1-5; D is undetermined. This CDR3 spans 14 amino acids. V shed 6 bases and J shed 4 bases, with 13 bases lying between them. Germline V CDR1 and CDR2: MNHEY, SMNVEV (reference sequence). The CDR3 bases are TGTGCCAGCAGCCAACCGGGGAGGAATCAGCCCCAGCATTTT. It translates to CASSQPGRNQPQHF.

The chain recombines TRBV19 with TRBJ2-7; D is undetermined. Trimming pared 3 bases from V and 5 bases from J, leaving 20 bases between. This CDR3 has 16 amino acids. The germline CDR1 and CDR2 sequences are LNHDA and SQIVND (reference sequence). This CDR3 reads CASSMTSSRERNEQYF. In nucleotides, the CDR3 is TGTGCCAGTAGTATGACGTCAAGTAGGGAAAGGAACGAGCAGTACTTC.

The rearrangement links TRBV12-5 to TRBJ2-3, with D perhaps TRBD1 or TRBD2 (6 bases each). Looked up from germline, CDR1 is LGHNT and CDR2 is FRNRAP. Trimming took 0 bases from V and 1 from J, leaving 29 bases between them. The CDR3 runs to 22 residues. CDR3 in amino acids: CASGLVRVGSGSPRGGTDTQYF. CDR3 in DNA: TGTGCTAGTGGTTTGGTACGGGTCGGTAGTGGAAGCCCAAGGGGGGGCACAGATACGCAGTATTTT.

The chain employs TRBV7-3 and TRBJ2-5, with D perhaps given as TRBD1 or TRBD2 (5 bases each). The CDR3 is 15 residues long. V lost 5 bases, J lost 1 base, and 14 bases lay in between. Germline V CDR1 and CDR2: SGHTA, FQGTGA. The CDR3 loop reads CASSVTGTVQETQYF. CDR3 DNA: TGTGCCAGCAGCGTGACCGGGACGGTCCAAGAGACCCAGTACTTC.

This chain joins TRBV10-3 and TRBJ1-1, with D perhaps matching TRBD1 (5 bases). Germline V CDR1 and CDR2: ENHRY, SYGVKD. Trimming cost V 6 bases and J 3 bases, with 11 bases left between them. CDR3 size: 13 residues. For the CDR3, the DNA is TGTGCCATCAGCCGCAGGGAGTACACTGAAGCTTTCTTT. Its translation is CAISRREYTEAFF.

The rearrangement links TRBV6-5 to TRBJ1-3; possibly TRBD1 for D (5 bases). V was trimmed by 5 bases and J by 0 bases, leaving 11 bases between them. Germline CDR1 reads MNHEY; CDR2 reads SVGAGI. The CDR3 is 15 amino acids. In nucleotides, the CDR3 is TGTGCCAGCAGTACGACAGTCCCCTCTGGAAACACCATATATTTT. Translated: CASSTTVPSGNTIYF.

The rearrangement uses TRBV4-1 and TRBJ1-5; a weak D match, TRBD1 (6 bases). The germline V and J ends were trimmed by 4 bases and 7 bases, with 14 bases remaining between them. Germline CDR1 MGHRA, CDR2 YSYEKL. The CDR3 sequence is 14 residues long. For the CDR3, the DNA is TGCGCCAGCAGCCTACAGGGTAGAGACCAGCCCCAGCATTTT. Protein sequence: CASSLQGRDQPQHF.

CDR3 region: CASSSDRRNIQYF. CDR3 nucleotides: TGTGCCAGCAGCTCCGACAGGAGAAACATTCAGTACTTC. The chain couples TRBV13 to TRBJ2-4; tentatively, D is TRBD1 (6 bases). Trimming took 4 bases from V and 6 from J, leaving 10 bases between them. The CDR3 sequence is 13 residues long. Germline V gene lookup returns CDR1 PRHDT and CDR2 FYEKMQ (reference sequence).

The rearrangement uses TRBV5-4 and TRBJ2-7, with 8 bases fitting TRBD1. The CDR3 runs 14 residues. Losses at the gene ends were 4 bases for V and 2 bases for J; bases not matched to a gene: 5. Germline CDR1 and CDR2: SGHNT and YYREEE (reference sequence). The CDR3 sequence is CASSPAGGPYEQYF. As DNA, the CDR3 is TGTGCCAGCAGCCCAGCAGGGGGCCCCTACGAGCAGTACTTC.

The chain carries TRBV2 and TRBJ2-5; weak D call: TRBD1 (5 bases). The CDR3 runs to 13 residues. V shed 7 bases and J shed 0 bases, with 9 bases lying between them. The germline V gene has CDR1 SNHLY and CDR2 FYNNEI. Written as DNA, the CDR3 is TGTGCCAGCAAACAGGACCACCAAGAGACCCAGTACTTC. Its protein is CASKQDHQETQYF.

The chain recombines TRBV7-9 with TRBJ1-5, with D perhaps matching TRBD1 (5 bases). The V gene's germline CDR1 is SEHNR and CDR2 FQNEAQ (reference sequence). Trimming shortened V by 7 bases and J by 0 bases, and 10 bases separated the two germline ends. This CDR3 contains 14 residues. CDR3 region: CASTTGGSNQPQHF. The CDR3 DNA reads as TGTGCCAGCACGACTGGGGGTAGCAATCAGCCCCAGCATTTT.

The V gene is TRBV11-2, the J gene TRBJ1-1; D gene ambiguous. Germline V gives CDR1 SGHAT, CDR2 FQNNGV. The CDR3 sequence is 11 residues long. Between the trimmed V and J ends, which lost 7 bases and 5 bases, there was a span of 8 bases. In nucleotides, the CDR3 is TGTGCCAGCACCCCATCGACTGAAGCTTTCTTT. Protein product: CASTPSTEAFF.

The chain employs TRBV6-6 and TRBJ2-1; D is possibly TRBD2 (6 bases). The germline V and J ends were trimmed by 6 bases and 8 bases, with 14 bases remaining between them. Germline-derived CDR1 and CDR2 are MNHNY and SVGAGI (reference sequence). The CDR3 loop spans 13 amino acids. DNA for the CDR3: TGTGCCAGCAGCCGACCCGGAGGGGATGAGCAGTTCTTC. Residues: CASSRPGGDEQFF.

The DNA of the CDR3 is TGCAGCGCTCGACACGCATACAATGAGCAGTTCTTC. The encoded protein is CSARHAYNEQFF. V and J are TRBV29-1 and TRBJ2-1; D gene ambiguous. V was pared by 7 bases and J by 4 bases, with 11 bases between. The CDR3 loop spans 12 amino acids. Per the germline V gene, CDR1 is SQVTM and CDR2 is ANQGSEA.

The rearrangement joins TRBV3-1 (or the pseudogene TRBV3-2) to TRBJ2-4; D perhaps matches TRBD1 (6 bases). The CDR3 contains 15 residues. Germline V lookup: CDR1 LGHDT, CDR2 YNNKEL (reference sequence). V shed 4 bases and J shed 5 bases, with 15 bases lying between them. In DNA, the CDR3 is TGTGCCAGCAGCCCACCGGGACAAGGGGAAAACATTCAGTACTTC. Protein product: CASSPPGQGENIQYF.